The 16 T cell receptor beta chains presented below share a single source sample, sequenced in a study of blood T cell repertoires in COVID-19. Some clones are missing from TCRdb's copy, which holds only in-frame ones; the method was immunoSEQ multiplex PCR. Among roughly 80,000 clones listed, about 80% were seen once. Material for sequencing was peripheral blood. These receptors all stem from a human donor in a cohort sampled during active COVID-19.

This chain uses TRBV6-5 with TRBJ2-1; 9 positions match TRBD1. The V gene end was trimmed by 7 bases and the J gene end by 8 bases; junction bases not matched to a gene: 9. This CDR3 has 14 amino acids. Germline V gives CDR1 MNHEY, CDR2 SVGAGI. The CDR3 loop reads CASTNRDRADEQFF. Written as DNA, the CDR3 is TGTGCCAGCACCAACCGGGACAGGGCGGATGAGCAGTTCTTC.

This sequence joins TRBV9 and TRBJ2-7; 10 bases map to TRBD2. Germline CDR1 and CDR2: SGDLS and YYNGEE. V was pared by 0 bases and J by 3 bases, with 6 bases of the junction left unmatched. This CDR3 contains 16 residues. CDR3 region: CASSVDNSGGFYEQYF. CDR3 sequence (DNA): TGTGCCAGCAGCGTAGATAATAGCGGGGGGTTCTACGAGCAGTACTTC.

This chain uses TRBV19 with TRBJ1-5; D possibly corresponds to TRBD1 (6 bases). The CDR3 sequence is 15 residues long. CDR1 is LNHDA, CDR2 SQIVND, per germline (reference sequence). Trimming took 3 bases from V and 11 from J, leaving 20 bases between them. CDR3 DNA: TGTGCCAGTAGTATCGGGCGGGGGCCTCCGGAGGCCCAGCATTTT. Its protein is CASSIGRGPPEAQHF.

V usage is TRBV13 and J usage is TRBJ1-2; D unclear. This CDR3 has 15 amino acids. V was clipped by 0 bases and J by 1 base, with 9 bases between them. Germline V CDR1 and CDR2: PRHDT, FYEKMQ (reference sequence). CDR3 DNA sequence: TGTGCCAGCAGCTTAGGTTCTGGGAGTAACTATGGCTACACCTTC. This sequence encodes CASSLGSGSNYGYTF.

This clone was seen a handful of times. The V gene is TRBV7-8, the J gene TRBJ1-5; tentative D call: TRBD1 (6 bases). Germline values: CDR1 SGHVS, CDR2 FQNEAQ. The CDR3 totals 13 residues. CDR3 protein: CATQGQGGQPQHF. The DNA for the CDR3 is TGTGCAACACAGGGTCAGGGTGGGCAGCCCCAGCATTTT.

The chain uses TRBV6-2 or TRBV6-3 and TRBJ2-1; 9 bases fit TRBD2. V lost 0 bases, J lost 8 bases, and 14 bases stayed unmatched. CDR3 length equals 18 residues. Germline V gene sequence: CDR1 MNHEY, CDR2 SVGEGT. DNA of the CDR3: TGTGCCAGCAGTTACTCCCCAGGCGAAGCGGGGGGCTTACATGAGCAGTTCTTC. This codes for CASSYSPGEAGGLHEQFF.

The CDR3 loop reads CASSGRGTGLSGANVLTF. CDR3 nucleotide sequence: TGTGCCAGCAGTGGTAGGGGGACAGGGCTCTCTGGGGCCAACGTCCTGACTTTC. This chain uses TRBV25-1 with TRBJ2-6, with 9 bases identical to TRBD1. Trimming cost V 4 bases and J 0 bases; bases outside gene matches: 7. Germline assignment: CDR1 MGHDK and CDR2 SYGVNS. This CDR3 is 18 amino acids long.

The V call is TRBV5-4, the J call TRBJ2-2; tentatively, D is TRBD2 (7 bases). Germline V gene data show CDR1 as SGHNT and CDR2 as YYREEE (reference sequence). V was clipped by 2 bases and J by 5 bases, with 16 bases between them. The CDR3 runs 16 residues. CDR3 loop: CASSLSGGQVTGELFF. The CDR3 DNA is TGTGCCAGCAGCTTATCGGGGGGACAAGTTACCGGGGAGCTGTTTTTT.

CDR3 sequence reads: CASSVDASGETGELFF. Written as DNA, the CDR3 is TGTGCCAGCAGCGTAGACGCTAGCGGGGAGACCGGGGAGCTGTTTTTT. The chain has TRBV9 and TRBJ2-2, with TRBD2 matching 9 bases. The J segment lost 5 bases and the V segment lost 0 bases, leaving 5 bases of the junction unmatched. CDR1 is SGDLS, CDR2 YYNGEE, per germline. The CDR3 has 16 amino acids.

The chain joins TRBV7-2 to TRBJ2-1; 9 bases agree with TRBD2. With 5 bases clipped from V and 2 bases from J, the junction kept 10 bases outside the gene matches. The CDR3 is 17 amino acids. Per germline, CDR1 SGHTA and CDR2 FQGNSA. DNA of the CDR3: TGTGCCAGCAGCACCGGACGTCGGACTAGCGCCTACAATGAGCAGTTCTTC. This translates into CASSTGRRTSAYNEQFF.

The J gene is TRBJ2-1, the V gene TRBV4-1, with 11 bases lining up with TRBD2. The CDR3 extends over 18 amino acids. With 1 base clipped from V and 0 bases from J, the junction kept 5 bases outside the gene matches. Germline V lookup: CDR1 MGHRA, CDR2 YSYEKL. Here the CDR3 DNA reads TGCGCCAGCAGCCAAGTTAGCGGGGGGGCGAGCTCCTACAATGAGCAGTTCTTC. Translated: CASSQVSGGASSYNEQFF.

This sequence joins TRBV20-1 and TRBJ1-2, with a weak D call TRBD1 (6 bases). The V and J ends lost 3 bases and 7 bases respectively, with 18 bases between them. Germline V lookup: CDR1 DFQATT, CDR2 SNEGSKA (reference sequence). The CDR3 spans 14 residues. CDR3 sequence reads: CSASEFPGQTGYTF. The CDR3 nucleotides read TGCAGTGCTAGTGAATTCCCGGGACAAACTGGCTACACCTTC.

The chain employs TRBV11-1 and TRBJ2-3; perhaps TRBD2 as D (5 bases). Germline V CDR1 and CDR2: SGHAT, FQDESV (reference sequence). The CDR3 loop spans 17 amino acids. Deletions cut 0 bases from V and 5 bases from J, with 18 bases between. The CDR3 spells CASSLAGRAPPGDTQYF. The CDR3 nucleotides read TGTGCCAGCAGCTTAGCGGGGAGAGCCCCCCCCGGAGATACGCAGTATTTT. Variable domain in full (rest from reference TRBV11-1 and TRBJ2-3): EAEVAQSPRYKITEKSQAVAFWCDPISGHATLYWYRQILGQGPELLVQFQDESVVDDSQLPKDRFSAERLKGVDSTLKIQPAELGDSAMYLCASSLAGRAPPGDTQYFGPGTRLTVL.

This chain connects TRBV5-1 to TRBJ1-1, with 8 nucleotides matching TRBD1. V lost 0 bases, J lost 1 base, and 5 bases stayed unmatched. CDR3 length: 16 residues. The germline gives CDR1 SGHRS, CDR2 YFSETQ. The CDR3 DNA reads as TGCGCCAGCAGCTTGGGTCAGGGGGCACAGAACACTGAAGCTTTCTTT. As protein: CASSLGQGAQNTEAFF.

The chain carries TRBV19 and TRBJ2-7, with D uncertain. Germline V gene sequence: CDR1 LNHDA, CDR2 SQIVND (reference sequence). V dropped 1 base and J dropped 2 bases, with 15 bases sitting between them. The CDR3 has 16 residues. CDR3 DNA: TGTGCCAGTAGTATAGCTTTCGTCAACAGCCCCTACGAGCAGTACTTC. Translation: CASSIAFVNSPYEQYF.

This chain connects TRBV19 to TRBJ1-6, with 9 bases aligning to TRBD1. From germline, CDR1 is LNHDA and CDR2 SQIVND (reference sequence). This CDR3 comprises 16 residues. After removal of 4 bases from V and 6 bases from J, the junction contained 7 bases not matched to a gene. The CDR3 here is CASSTHRGLGNSPLHF. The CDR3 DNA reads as TGTGCCAGTAGTACTCACAGGGGGCTCGGTAATTCACCCCTCCACTTT.